Sequencing of this TCR beta chain was carried out in a study of blood T cell repertoires in COVID-19. This clone was recorded only once. Sequencing used immunoSEQ multiplex PCR; TCRdb keeps in-frame clones, though not all of them. The sample has over 300,000 clones; 80% to 90% are singletons. The V and J ends lost 4 bases and 1 base, in that order; junction bases with no gene match: 5. The germline V gene encodes CDR1 SGHKS and CDR2 YYEKEE (reference sequence). The CDR3 is 15 amino acids. The sequencing sample was made of peripheral blood. The TCR comes from a woman aged 50 to 65 with acute or convalescent COVID-19. The chain recombines TRBV5-5 with TRBJ2-5; TRBD2 aligns across 9 bases. CDR3 sequence: CASSPGTSLQETQYF. The CDR3 DNA reads TGTGCCAGCAGCCCGGGGACTAGCCTCCAAGAGACCCAGTACTTC.